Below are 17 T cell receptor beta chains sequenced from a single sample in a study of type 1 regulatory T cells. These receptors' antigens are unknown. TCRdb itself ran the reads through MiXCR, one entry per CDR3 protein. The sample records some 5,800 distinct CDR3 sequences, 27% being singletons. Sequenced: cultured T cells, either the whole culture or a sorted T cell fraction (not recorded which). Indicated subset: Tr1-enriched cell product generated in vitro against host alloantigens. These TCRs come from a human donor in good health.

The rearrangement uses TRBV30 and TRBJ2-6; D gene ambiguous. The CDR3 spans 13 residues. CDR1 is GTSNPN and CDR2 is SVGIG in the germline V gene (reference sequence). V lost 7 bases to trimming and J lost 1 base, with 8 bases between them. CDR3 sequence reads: CASSPSGANVLTF. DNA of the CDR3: TGTGCCTCAAGCCCATCTGGGGCCAACGTCCTGACTTTC.

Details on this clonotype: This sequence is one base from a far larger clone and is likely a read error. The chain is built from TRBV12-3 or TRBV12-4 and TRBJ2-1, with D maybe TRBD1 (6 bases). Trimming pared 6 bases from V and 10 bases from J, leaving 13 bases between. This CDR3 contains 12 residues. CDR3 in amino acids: CASRPDSDEQFF. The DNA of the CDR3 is TGTGCCAGCAGACCGGACAGCGACGAGCAGTTCTTC.

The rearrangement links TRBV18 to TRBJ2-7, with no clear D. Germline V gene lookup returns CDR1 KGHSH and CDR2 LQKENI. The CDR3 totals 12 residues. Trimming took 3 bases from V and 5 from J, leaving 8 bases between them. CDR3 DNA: TGTGCCAGCTCACCCTCGTACGACGAGCAGTACTTC. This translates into CASSPSYDEQYF.

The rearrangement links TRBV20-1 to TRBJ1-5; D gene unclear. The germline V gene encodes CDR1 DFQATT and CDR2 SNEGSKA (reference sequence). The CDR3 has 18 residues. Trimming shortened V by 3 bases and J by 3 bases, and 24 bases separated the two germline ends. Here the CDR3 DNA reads TGCAGTGCTAGGAGTCCCGGGGAGGCGGCATCGGACAATCAGCCCCAGCATTTT. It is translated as CSARSPGEAASDNQPQHF.

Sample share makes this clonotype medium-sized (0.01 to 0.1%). CDR3 protein: CASGLHSYEQYF. In DNA, the CDR3 is TGCGCCAGCGGACTCCACTCCTACGAGCAGTACTTC. The gene calls are TRBV10-2 and TRBJ2-7, with D possibly being TRBD2 (5 bases). The CDR3 is 12 amino acids. Looked up from germline, CDR1 is WSHSY and CDR2 is SAAADI. Trimming left V 8 bases short and J 0 bases short, with 8 bases between.

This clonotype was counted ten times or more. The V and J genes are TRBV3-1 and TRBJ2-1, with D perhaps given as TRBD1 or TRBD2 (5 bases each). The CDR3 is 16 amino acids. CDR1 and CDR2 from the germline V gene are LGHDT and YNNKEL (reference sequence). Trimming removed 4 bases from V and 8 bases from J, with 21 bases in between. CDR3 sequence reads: CASSRLSGATYDEQFF. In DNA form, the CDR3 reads TGTGCCAGCAGCCGCCTATCCGGGGCGACTTACGATGAGCAGTTCTTC.

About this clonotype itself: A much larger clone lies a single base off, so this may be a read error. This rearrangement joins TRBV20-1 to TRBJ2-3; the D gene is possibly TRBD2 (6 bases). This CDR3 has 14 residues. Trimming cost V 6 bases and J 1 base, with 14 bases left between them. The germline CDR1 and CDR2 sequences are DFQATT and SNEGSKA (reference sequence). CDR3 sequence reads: CSAAPSDGTDTQYF. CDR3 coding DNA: TGCAGTGCCGCCCCTAGCGACGGCACAGATACGCAGTATTTT.

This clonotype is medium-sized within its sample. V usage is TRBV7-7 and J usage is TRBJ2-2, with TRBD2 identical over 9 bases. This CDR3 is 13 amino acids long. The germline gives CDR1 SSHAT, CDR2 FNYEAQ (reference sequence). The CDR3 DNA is TGTGCTAGCGGGAGCCAATTCACCGGGGAGCTGTTTTTT. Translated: CASGSQFTGELFF.

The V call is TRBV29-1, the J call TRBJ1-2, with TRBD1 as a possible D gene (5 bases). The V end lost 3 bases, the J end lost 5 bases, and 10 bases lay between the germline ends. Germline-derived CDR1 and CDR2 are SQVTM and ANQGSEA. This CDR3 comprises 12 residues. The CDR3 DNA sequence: TGCAGCGTTGAGGGGGTCCCTTATGGCTACACCTTC. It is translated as CSVEGVPYGYTF.

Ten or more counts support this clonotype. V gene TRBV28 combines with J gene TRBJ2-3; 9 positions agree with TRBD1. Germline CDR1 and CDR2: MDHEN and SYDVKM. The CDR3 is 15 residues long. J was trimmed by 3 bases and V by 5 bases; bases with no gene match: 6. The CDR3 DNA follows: TGTGCCAGCAGTACTACAGGGGGCGCAACAGATACGCAGTATTTT. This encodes CASSTTGGATDTQYF.

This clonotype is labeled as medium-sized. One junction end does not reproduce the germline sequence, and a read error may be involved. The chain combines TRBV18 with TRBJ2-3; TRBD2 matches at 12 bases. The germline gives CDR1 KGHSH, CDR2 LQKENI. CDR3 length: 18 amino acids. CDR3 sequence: CASSPLPTTSGGGDTQYF. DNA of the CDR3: TGTGCCAGCTCACCTCTCCCGACGACTAGCGGGGGAGGAGATACGCAATATTTT.

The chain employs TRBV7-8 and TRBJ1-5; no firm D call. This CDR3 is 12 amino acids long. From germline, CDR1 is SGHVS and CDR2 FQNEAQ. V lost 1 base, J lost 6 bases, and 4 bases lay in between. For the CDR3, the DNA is TGTGCCAGCAGCTTAGTAAGTCAGCCCCAGCATTTT. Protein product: CASSLVSQPQHF.

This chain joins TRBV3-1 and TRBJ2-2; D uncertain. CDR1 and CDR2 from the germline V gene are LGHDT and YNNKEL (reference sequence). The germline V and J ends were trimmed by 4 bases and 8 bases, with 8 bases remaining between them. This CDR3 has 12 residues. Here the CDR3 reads CASSLLSGELFF. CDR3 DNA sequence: TGTGCCAGCAGCCTGCTCTCAGGGGAGCTGTTTTTT.

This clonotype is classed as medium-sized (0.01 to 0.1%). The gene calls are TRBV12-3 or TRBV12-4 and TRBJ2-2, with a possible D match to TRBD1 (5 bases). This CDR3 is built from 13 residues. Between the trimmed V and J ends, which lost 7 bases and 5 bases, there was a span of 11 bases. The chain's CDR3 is CASTQGVTGELFF. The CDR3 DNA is TGTGCCAGCACCCAAGGGGTGACCGGGGAGCTGTTTTTT.

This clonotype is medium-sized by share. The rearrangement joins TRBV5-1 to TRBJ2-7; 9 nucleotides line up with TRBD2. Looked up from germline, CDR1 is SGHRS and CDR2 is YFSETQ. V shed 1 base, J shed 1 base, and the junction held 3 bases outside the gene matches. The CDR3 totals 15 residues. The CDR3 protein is CASSLTSGPSYEQYF. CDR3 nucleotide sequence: TGCGCCAGCAGCTTGACTAGCGGGCCGTCCTACGAGCAGTACTTC.

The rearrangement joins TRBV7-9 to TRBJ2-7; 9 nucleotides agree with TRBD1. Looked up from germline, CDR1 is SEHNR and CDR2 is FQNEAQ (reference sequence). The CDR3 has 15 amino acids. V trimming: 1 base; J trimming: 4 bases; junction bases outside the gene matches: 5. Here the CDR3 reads CASSLGGTGIYEQYF. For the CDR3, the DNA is TGTGCCAGCAGCTTAGGTGGGACAGGGATTTACGAGCAGTACTTC.

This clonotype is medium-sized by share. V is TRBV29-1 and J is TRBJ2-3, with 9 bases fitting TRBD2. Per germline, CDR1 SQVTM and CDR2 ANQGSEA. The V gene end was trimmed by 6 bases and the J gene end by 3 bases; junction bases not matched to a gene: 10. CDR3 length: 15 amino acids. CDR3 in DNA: TGCAGCGTCGGCGGGGCGGGAGGGAGGACAGATACGCAGTATTTT. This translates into CSVGGAGGRTDTQYF.